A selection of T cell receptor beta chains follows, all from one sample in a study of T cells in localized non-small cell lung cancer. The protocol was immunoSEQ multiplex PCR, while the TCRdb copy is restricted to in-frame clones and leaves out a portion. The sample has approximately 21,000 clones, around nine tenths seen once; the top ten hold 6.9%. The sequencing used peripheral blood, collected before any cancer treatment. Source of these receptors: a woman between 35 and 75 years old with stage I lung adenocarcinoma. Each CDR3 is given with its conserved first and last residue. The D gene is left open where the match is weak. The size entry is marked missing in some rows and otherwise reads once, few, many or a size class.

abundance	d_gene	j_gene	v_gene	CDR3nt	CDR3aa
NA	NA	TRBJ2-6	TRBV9	TGTGCCAGCAGCGTACCATCATCTGGGGCCAACGTCCTGACTTTC	CASSVPSSGANVLTF
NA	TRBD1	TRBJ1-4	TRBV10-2	TGCGCCAGCAGTGATCGCTTCACAGGGGCGTTTGAAAAACTGTTTTTT	CASSDRFTGAFEKLFF
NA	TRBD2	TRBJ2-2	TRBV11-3	TGTGCCAGCAGCTTCCTAGCGGGCCCAGGGGCCGGGGAGCTGTTTTTT	CASSFLAGPGAGELFF
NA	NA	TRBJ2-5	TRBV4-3	TGCGCCAGCAGCCAAGATCGCGGCGGCTGGGTGTCCCAGTACTTC	CASSQDRGGWVSQYF
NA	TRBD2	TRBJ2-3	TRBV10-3	TGTGCCATCAGTGAGGGGTTGCTAGCGGGAACGAAAAATACGCAGTATTTT	CAISEGLLAGTKNTQYF
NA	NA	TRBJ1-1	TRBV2	TGTGCCAGCAGGGAAAGAAACGCTGAAGCTTTCTTT	CASRERNAEAFF
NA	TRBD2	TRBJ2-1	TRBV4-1	TGCGCCAGCAGCCAAGAACCTACTAGCGGGAGACACAATGAGCAGTTCTTC	CASSQEPTSGRHNEQFF
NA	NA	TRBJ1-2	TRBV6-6	TGTGCCAGCAGCCAGGCGGTCTGGGTTGGCTACACCTTC	CASSQAVWVGYTF
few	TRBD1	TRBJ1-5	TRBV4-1	TGCGCCAGCAGCCAAGAAGGGACAGTTCTCAATCAGCCCCAGCATTTT	CASSQEGTVLNQPQHF
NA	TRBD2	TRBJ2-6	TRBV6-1	TGTGCCAGCAGTGATAGCGGGAGGCGGGGGGGCAACGTCCTGACTTTC	CASSDSGRRGGNVLTF